This passage covers 18 T cell receptor beta chains from one sample sequenced in a study of T-cell reconstitution after alpha-beta-depleted transplantation in children. A TCRbeta library incorporating unique molecular identifiers was prepared. From the PCR reads, TCRdb called clonotypes with MiXCR, one entry per CDR3 protein. The sample lists about 460,000 distinct CDR3 sequences; around 13% were seen once. The sequencing used PBMCs from the stem cell graft donor, collected from the stem cell graft. Source of these receptors: a human donor who donated a stem cell graft to a child with combined immunodeficiency.

Concerning this clonotype: At one end, the junction sequence differs from germline, possibly due to a read error. V is TRBV12-3 or TRBV12-4 and J is TRBJ2-1; TRBD1 or TRBD2 may be the D gene (6 bases each). The CDR3 is made up of 15 amino acids. The CDR3: CASSPLGGSHNEQFF. Written as DNA, the CDR3 is TGTGCCAGCAGCCCTTTGGGGGGCTCCCACAATGAGCAGTTCTTC.

There are many counts of this clonotype. The chain couples TRBV2 to TRBJ2-6, with unresolved D. V was shortened by 4 bases and J by 0 bases, with 7 bases between the two germline ends. CDR3 length: 15 amino acids. From germline, CDR1 is SNHLY and CDR2 FYNNEI. In DNA form, the CDR3 reads TGTGCCAGCAGTGCTTACAGCTCTGGGGCCAACGTCCTGACTTTC. Residues: CASSAYSSGANVLTF.

Many counts were recorded for this clonotype. This chain uses TRBV20-1 with TRBJ2-3; TRBD2 matches at 12 bases. Germline V gives CDR1 DFQATT, CDR2 SNEGSKA (reference sequence). This CDR3 spans 16 amino acids. Trimming removed 3 bases from V and 6 bases from J; junction bases left unmatched: 10. The CDR3 protein is CSASPSSGGAMDTQYF. The CDR3 DNA reads TGCAGTGCTAGTCCCTCTAGCGGGGGGGCGATGGATACGCAGTATTTT.

The chain carries TRBV6-1 and TRBJ1-2; possible D gene TRBD1, 6 bases. Germline CDR1 and CDR2: MNHNS and SASEGT. The V end lost 6 bases, the J end lost 8 bases, and 19 bases lay between the germline ends. The CDR3 contains 14 residues. The CDR3 DNA follows: TGTGCCAGCAGCCCAGGACAGCCGAAGCTCGGCTACACCTTC. Translation gives CASSPGQPKLGYTF.

The genes are TRBV6-5 and TRBJ1-4, with 10 bases lining up with TRBD1. Germline V gives CDR1 MNHEY, CDR2 SVGAGI. Trimming took 2 bases from V and 0 from J; bases not matched to a gene: 0. This CDR3 contains 16 residues. CDR3 residues: CASSYGQGATNEKLFF. For the CDR3, the DNA is TGTGCCAGCAGTTACGGACAGGGGGCAACTAATGAAAAACTGTTTTTT.

The chain has TRBV6-1 and TRBJ1-1; the D is unclear. Germline-derived CDR1 and CDR2 are MNHNS and SASEGT. CDR3 length equals 16 residues. The V gene lost 2 bases and the J gene lost 0 bases, with 13 bases spanning the gap. CDR3 residues: CASSELKSLVNTEAFF. The CDR3, as DNA: TGTGCCAGCAGTGAACTCAAGAGTCTAGTGAACACTGAAGCTTTCTTT.

V gene TRBV11-1 combines with J gene TRBJ2-7; 8 nucleotides agree with TRBD2. The germline V gene has CDR1 SGHAT and CDR2 FQDESV (reference sequence). The CDR3 covers 15 residues. V lost 4 bases and J lost 0; bases outside the gene matches: 5. CDR3 region: CASSYSGGDSYEQYF. The CDR3 bases are TGTGCCAGCAGCTACTCCGGGGGGGACTCCTACGAGCAGTACTTC. The full variable domain, rest sourced from reference TRBV11-1 and TRBJ2-7, is EAEVAQSPRYKITEKSQAVAFWCDPISGHATLYWYRQILGQGPELLVQFQDESVVDDSQLPKDRFSAERLKGVDSTLKIQPAELGDSAMYLCASSYSGGDSYEQYFGPGTRLTVT.

This clonotype was recorded a few times. The CDR3 reads CSATALTGATEAFF. The CDR3 nucleotides are TGCAGTGCTACCGCACTGACAGGGGCCACTGAAGCTTTCTTT. The chain links TRBV20-1 to TRBJ1-1; TRBD1 matches 8 bases. V shed 4 bases and J 4 bases; nucleotides not matched to a gene: 8. Germline values: CDR1 DFQATT, CDR2 SNEGSKA (reference sequence). This CDR3 comprises 14 residues.

This clonotype was seen a few times. The rearrangement uses TRBV19 and TRBJ2-3, with D possibly matching TRBD2 (6 bases). V was shortened by 7 bases and J by 8 bases, with 19 bases between the two germline ends. This CDR3 has 14 residues. CDR1 is LNHDA and CDR2 is SQIVND in the germline V gene (reference sequence). The DNA for the CDR3 is TGTGCCAGTACCCTAATGGCAGCGGGTGGTACGCAGTATTTT. Encoded protein: CASTLMAAGGTQYF.

CDR3 nucleotides: TGCGCCAGCAGGGCCCGGGGGCAGGGTAGCACAGATACGCAGTATTTT. Protein sequence: CASRARGQGSTDTQYF. V is TRBV5-1 and J is TRBJ2-3, with D perhaps matching TRBD1 or TRBD2 (6 bases each). Between the trimmed V and J ends, which lost 5 bases and 0 bases, there was a span of 16 bases. The CDR3 is made up of 16 amino acids. Germline V gene lookup returns CDR1 SGHRS and CDR2 YFSETQ.

This clonotype was seen repeatedly, ten times or more. The genes are TRBV10-3 and TRBJ2-2; D ambiguous. Per the germline V gene, CDR1 is ENHRY and CDR2 is SYGVKD. V dropped 2 bases and J dropped 6 bases, with 13 bases sitting between them. The CDR3 loop spans 15 amino acids. The CDR3 here is CAISEKNPRAGELFF. CDR3 coding DNA: TGTGCCATCAGTGAGAAGAACCCTCGTGCCGGGGAGCTGTTTTTT.

This clonotype was seen many times. This rearrangement joins TRBV7-8 to TRBJ1-2; D is ambiguous. Trimming took off 4 bases at V and 7 bases at J, with 13 bases between the two ends. The CDR3 contains 13 residues. Looked up from germline, CDR1 is SGHVS and CDR2 is FQNEAQ. In DNA, the CDR3 is TGTGCCAGCAGCTCCGAAGGGAATCTTGGCTACACCTTC. Translation gives CASSSEGNLGYTF.

The chain uses TRBV12-3 or TRBV12-4 and TRBJ2-5, with 10 bases that match TRBD2. V gave up 3 bases and J gave up 4 bases; unmatched junction bases: 5. CDR3 length equals 15 residues. The CDR3 sequence is CASSFVSGRGETQYF. The CDR3 nucleotides read TGTGCCAGCAGTTTTGTAAGCGGGAGGGGAGAGACCCAGTACTTC.

This clonotype showed up many times. This sequence joins TRBV30 and TRBJ2-7; TRBD1 agrees at 8 bases. CDR1 and CDR2 (germline): GTSNPN, SVGIG (reference sequence). This CDR3 is 13 amino acids long. Germline trimming cut 2 bases from V and 3 bases from J; bases unmatched to any gene: 3. The CDR3 nucleotides are TGTGCCTGGAGTTTGGACAGGGTCTACGAGCAGTACTTC. Translation gives CAWSLDRVYEQYF.

This clonotype appeared a few times. CDR3 amino acids: CSARDAQANTEAFF. The CDR3 region has the DNA TGCAGTGCTAGAGATGCCCAGGCGAACACTGAAGCTTTCTTT. The chain has TRBV20-1 and TRBJ1-1; D gene unclear. CDR1 is DFQATT and CDR2 is SNEGSKA in the germline V gene (reference sequence). Trimming removed 0 bases at V and 1 base at J, with 9 bases between. CDR3 length equals 14 residues.

The chain links TRBV5-5 to TRBJ2-1; either TRBD1 or TRBD2 may fit D (5 bases each). Germline values: CDR1 SGHKS, CDR2 YYEKEE (reference sequence). The length of the CDR3 is 14 residues. Trimming left V 7 bases short and J 4 bases short, with 15 bases between. CDR3 sequence: CASCRDPGYNEQFF. Written as DNA, the CDR3 is TGTGCCAGCTGTAGGGACCCAGGGTACAATGAGCAGTTCTTC.

This clonotype was recorded at least ten times. This chain links TRBV7-2 with TRBJ2-7, with unresolved D. V dropped 5 bases and J dropped 2 bases, with 16 bases sitting between them. Germline CDR1 is SGHTA and CDR2 is FQGNSA. CDR3 length equals 15 residues. The CDR3 loop reads CASSPSTPLAYEQYF. The CDR3, as DNA: TGTGCCAGCAGCCCGAGTACACCCCTAGCCTACGAGCAGTACTTC.

The chain has TRBV21-1 and TRBJ1-2. TRBV21-1 is reported as a pseudogene. This CDR3 is 14 amino acids long. The CDR3 loop is CASSKGARNYGYTF. The CDR3 DNA reads as TGTGCCAGCAGCAAAGGAGCCAGAAACTATGGCTACACCTTC.